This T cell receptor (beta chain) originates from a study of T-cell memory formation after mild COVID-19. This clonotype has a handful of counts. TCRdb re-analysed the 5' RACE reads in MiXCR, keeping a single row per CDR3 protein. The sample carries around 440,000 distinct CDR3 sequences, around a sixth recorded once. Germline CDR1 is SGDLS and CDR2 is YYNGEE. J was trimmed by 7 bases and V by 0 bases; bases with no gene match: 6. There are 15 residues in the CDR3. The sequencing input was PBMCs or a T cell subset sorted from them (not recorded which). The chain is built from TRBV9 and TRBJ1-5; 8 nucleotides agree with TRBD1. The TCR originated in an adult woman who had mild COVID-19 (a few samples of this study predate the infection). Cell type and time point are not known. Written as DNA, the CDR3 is TGTGCCAGCAGCGTAGCAGGGGGCCCAGGGCAGCCCCAGCATTTT. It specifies CASSVAGGPGQPQHF.